The entry below describes one TCR beta chain. The antigen is unknown. The data stem from a study of long-term antiretroviral therapy in people with HIV. Across the study: Samples from the earliest time points predate the 2015 immediate-ART recommendation by about a decade.

Notes on the study in general: CDR3 lengths in HIV samples spanned a narrower range than controls.

At the survey level, the v3.0 immunoSEQ assay was run. This table comes from immunoSEQ multiplex PCR, and its TCRdb copy is limited to in-frame clones, with some not included. The profile shows roughly 20,000 clones, roughly 86% of them singletons. The clonotype was recovered from a man aged 35-49 years with HIV. The sequenced sample was unsorted PBMCs, obtained 0.5 years after starting antiretroviral therapy.

CDR3 coding DNA: TGTGCCAGTAGTACCGCCTTCCAGGGCTATGGCTACACCTTC. Protein sequence: CASSTAFQGYGYTF. The chain links TRBV19 to TRBJ1-2; possibly TRBD1 for D (5 bases). The V end was cut by 4 bases, the J end by 4 bases, with 13 bases between. Germline V gene sequence: CDR1 LNHDA, CDR2 SQIVND (reference sequence). The CDR3 totals 14 residues. The full variable domain, its missing parts supplied by reference TRBV19 and TRBJ1-2, is DGGITQSPKYLFRKEGQNVTLSCEQNLNHDAMYWYRQDPGQGLRLIYYSQIVNDFQKGDIAEGYSVSREKKESFPLTVTSAQKNPTAFYLCASSTAFQGYGYTFGSGTRLTVV.